A selection of T cell receptor beta chains follows, all from one sample in a study of cytomegalovirus exposure and HLA in healthy donors. Some clones are missing from TCRdb's copy, which holds only in-frame ones; the method was immunoSEQ multiplex PCR. This table has more than 110,000 clones, about 95% appearing once. Material for sequencing was PBMCs. The source of these receptors is a young man in good health and CMV-seropositive. CDR3s include the opening cysteine and the closing phenylalanine or tryptophan. The order of the fields is J gene, V gene, CDR3 protein.

J gene: TRBJ1-4
V gene: TRBV2
CDR3 protein: CASSVTQGSNEKLFF

J gene: TRBJ1-2
V gene: TRBV6-5
CDR3 protein: CASSRGGREYGYTF

J gene: TRBJ1-2
V gene: TRBV11-2
CDR3 protein: CASSHGPGGYTF

J gene: TRBJ1-5
V gene: TRBV28
CDR3 protein: CASSLLGISGQPQHF

J gene: TRBJ2-3
V gene: TRBV5-1
CDR3 protein: CASTRGGEGTDTQYF

J gene: TRBJ1-1
V gene: TRBV27
CDR3 protein: CASSSLLAGSVTEAFF

J gene: TRBJ1-2
V gene: TRBV19
CDR3 protein: CASSPRTGDGYTF

J gene: TRBJ2-3
V gene: TRBV5-1
CDR3 protein: CASSLDKPDTQYF

J gene: TRBJ2-1
V gene: TRBV19
CDR3 protein: CASSSTSGRKDEQFF

J gene: TRBJ2-7
V gene: TRBV15
CDR3 protein: CATRAHGGGLANEQYF

J gene: TRBJ2-7
V gene: TRBV25-1
CDR3 protein: CASSDVPGEGLLEQYF

J gene: TRBJ2-7
V gene: TRBV7-9
CDR3 protein: CASSLGGRAESYEQYF

J gene: TRBJ2-5
V gene: TRBV29-1
CDR3 protein: CGRDSQETQYF

J gene: TRBJ2-5
V gene: TRBV5-1
CDR3 protein: CASSRLPGLVQETQYF

J gene: TRBJ1-6
V gene: TRBV19
CDR3 protein: CASSKRSSYNSPLHF

J gene: TRBJ2-5
V gene: TRBV28
CDR3 protein: CASSPPAGETQYF

J gene: TRBJ2-1
V gene: TRBV4-1
CDR3 protein: CASSQDQSGAGIYNEQFF

J gene: TRBJ1-5
V gene: TRBV28
CDR3 protein: CASSFSWTVSNQPQHF

J gene: TRBJ2-7
V gene: TRBV4-1
CDR3 protein: CASSQVGQVSYEQYF

J gene: TRBJ2-5
V gene: TRBV7-9
CDR3 protein: CASSETGAETQYF

J gene: TRBJ1-1
V gene: TRBV5-1
CDR3 protein: CASLLNPTGSNTEAFF